Below are 2 T cell receptor beta chains sequenced from a single sample in a study of cytomegalovirus exposure and HLA in healthy donors. The study ran its PCR with 60 Vbeta and 13 Jbeta primers. Profiling relied on immunoSEQ multiplex PCR, and the TCRdb table lists in-frame clones only, not all of them. The table has around 190,000 clones, around three quarters seen once. What was sequenced was PBMCs. The receptor source for this set is a woman aged 25 to 39 in good health and CMV-seropositive.

J is TRBJ2-5 and V is TRBV5-6, with D unclear. Per germline, CDR1 SGHDT and CDR2 YYEEEE. V was cut by 0 bases and J by 3 bases, with 6 bases left in between. This CDR3 contains 13 residues. This CDR3 is CASSLANEETQYF. CDR3 DNA: TGTGCCAGCAGCTTGGCCAATGAAGAGACCCAGTACTTC.

This clone was seen a handful of times. CDR3 DNA sequence: TGTGCCAGCAGGGCCGTCAGGGGGGATGGCTACACCTTC. As protein: CASRAVRGDGYTF. The gene calls are TRBV6-1 and TRBJ1-2, with 7 bases matching TRBD1. CDR3 length equals 13 residues. Germline-derived CDR1 and CDR2 are MNHNS and SASEGT. V was clipped by 6 bases and J by 6 bases; unmatched bases: 7.